These 20 T cell receptor beta chains were sequenced from one sample in a study of tumor-infiltrating lymphocytes in localized non-small cell lung cancer. Clones were sequenced by immunoSEQ multiplex PCR, and TCRdb holds only the in-frame ones, with some missing. The sample lists fewer than 8,000 clones, over 75% seen once, with more than 7% in the top ten. The sequencing input was lung tumor tissue. The receptors here all came from a human donor with non-small cell lung cancer.

The V gene is TRBV30, the J gene TRBJ1-1; weak D call: TRBD1 (5 bases). The ends were cut back, 4 bases at V and 5 bases at J, with 17 bases in the middle. The length of the CDR3 is 14 residues. From germline, CDR1 is GTSNPN and CDR2 SVGIG (reference sequence). CDR3 sequence reads: CAWIFQGLGTEAFF. CDR3 DNA: TGTGCCTGGATTTTTCAGGGCTTAGGTACTGAAGCTTTCTTT.

J is TRBJ2-5 and V is TRBV7-7, with TRBD2 matching 13 bases. This CDR3 has 15 amino acids. V trimming: 6 bases; J trimming: 3 bases; junction bases outside the gene matches: 4. Germline CDR1 SSHAT, CDR2 FNYEAQ (reference sequence). The DNA of the CDR3 is TGTGCCAGCAGTTCCGGACTAGCGGGAGAAGAGACCCAGTACTTC. The encoded protein is CASSSGLAGEETQYF.

The rearrangement uses TRBV11-3 and TRBJ2-7, with 10 bases aligning to TRBD1. The ends lost 3 bases at V and 5 bases at J; junction bases unmatched: 4. The germline CDR1 and CDR2 sequences are SGHNT and YENEEA. This CDR3 comprises 14 residues. CDR3 nucleotide sequence: TGTGCCAGCAGCTTGCGGGACAGGGGTGACGAGCAGTACTTC. Translating it yields CASSLRDRGDEQYF.

This chain links TRBV7-9 with TRBJ2-7; no definite D call. Per germline, CDR1 SEHNR and CDR2 FQNEAQ (reference sequence). The CDR3 is made up of 15 amino acids. V lost 5 bases and J 3 bases, leaving 17 bases between the germline ends. CDR3 protein: CASSPKGPINYEQYF. The CDR3, as DNA: TGTGCCAGCAGCCCCAAAGGACCCATAAACTACGAGCAGTACTTC.

This CDR3 reads CASSLRRYEQYF. DNA of the CDR3: TGTGCCAGCAGTTTGAGACGATACGAGCAGTACTTC. This sequence joins TRBV28 and TRBJ2-7; D gene unclear. The germline CDR1 and CDR2 sequences are MDHEN and SYDVKM. The CDR3 runs 12 residues. V was clipped by 3 bases and J by 4 bases, with 7 bases between them.

This sequence joins TRBV5-1 and TRBJ2-7; 9 bases are a match to TRBD1. CDR3 length: 14 amino acids. Germline CDR1 is SGHRS and CDR2 is YFSETQ. V gave up 4 bases and J gave up 3 bases; unmatched junction bases: 5. CDR3 sequence reads: CASSMTGGVYEQYF. For the CDR3, the DNA is TGCGCCAGCAGCATGACAGGGGGGGTCTACGAGCAGTACTTC.

In its sample, this clone was seen a few times. This rearrangement joins TRBV28 to TRBJ2-2; D possibly corresponds to TRBD1 (6 bases). The CDR3 extends over 14 amino acids. Trimming cost V 6 bases and J 5 bases, with 13 bases left between them. The germline V gene has CDR1 MDHEN and CDR2 SYDVKM. Here the CDR3 DNA reads TGTGCCAGCAGCCTGCTCGGGACAACCGGGGAGCTGTTTTTT. It codes for CASSLLGTTGELFF.

The chain uses TRBV11-2 and TRBJ2-3; 7 nucleotides align to TRBD2. The CDR3 sequence is 15 residues long. The trim removed 6 bases at V and 6 bases at J, leaving 12 bases unmatched. Germline V CDR1 and CDR2: SGHAT, FQNNGV. The CDR3 DNA reads TGTGCCAGCAGATTAAGACTAGCCCGAGTCGATACGCAGTATTTT. Its protein product is CASRLRLARVDTQYF.

The chain is built from TRBV9 and TRBJ2-1; D is ambiguous. Germline V lookup: CDR1 SGDLS, CDR2 YYNGEE. The CDR3 totals 13 residues. The germline V and J ends were trimmed by 0 bases and 3 bases, with 4 bases remaining between them. CDR3 sequence reads: CASSVDHYNEQFF. In DNA, the CDR3 is TGTGCCAGCAGCGTAGATCACTACAATGAGCAGTTCTTC.

V and J are TRBV6-1 and TRBJ1-1; D gene unclear. The V and J ends lost 2 bases and 2 bases respectively, with 6 bases between them. CDR3 length: 13 amino acids. Germline values: CDR1 MNHNS, CDR2 SASEGT. The CDR3 here is CASSEQVNTEAFF. The CDR3 DNA is TGTGCCAGCAGTGAACAGGTCAACACTGAAGCTTTCTTT.

V usage is TRBV27 and J usage is TRBJ2-7; TRBD1 might be the D (5 bases). Trimming pared 5 bases from V and 2 bases from J, leaving 13 bases between. Germline V gene data show CDR1 as MNHEY and CDR2 as SMNVEV (reference sequence). This CDR3 has 14 residues. The CDR3, as DNA: TGTGCCAGCAGTCCCCGGGCAGGGACCTACGAGCAGTACTTC. It yields the protein CASSPRAGTYEQYF.

The chain combines TRBV20-1 with TRBJ2-3; D unclear. The germline V gene has CDR1 DFQATT and CDR2 SNEGSKA (reference sequence). V was shortened by 8 bases and J by 4 bases, with 10 bases between the two germline ends. The CDR3 is made up of 11 amino acids. CDR3 sequence: CSTLWPDTQYF. CDR3 nucleotides: TGCAGTACGCTATGGCCAGATACGCAGTATTTT.

This clone was recorded a few times. CDR3 loop: CASSEEQLNTEAFF. The CDR3 bases are TGTGCCAGCAGTGAAGAACAGCTAAACACTGAAGCTTTCTTT. The chain couples TRBV2 to TRBJ1-1; D gene unclear. Germline values: CDR1 SNHLY, CDR2 FYNNEI. The germline V and J ends were trimmed by 1 base and 2 bases, with 8 bases remaining between them. CDR3 length: 14 residues.

The J gene is TRBJ1-4, the V gene TRBV6-5; 8 nucleotides match TRBD1. The germline V gene encodes CDR1 MNHEY and CDR2 SVGAGI. The V segment lost 6 bases and the J segment 6 bases; nucleotides outside the gene matches: 9. This CDR3 spans 15 amino acids. CDR3 sequence (DNA): TGTGCCAGCAGCGGGCAGGGGGCTCTGGATGAAAAACTGTTTTTT. It specifies CASSGQGALDEKLFF.

The J gene is TRBJ2-5, the V gene TRBV5-4; 9 nucleotides agree with TRBD2. V was pared by 4 bases and J by 8 bases, with 6 bases of the junction left unmatched. Germline V gene data show CDR1 as SGHNT and CDR2 as YYREEE (reference sequence). CDR3 length equals 13 residues. Here the CDR3 DNA reads TGTGCCAGCAGCGCCGGGACTAGCAAAACCCAGTACTTC. It translates to CASSAGTSKTQYF.

This sequence joins TRBV5-6 and TRBJ2-1, with 11 positions matching TRBD2. The CDR3 runs to 14 residues. Germline lookup yields CDR1 SGHDT and CDR2 YYEEEE. The V gene end was trimmed by 8 bases and the J gene end by 9 bases; junction bases not matched to a gene: 10. For the CDR3, the DNA is TGTGCCAGTACTCCGGGACTAGCGGCGGGTGAGCAGTTCTTC. The encoded protein is CASTPGLAAGEQFF.

This clone has just one count. The CDR3 bases are TGCGCCAGCAGCCGAAAGAACGTCGGAGGCTTCAGCTCCTACGAGCAGTACTTC. This sequence encodes CASSRKNVGGFSSYEQYF. The chain has TRBV4-1 and TRBJ2-7; D is possibly TRBD2 (5 bases). V gave up 4 bases and J gave up 0 bases, with 22 bases separating them. This CDR3 has 18 residues. The germline CDR1 and CDR2 sequences are MGHRA and YSYEKL.

This chain uses TRBV11-2 with TRBJ1-5; the D is unclear. Germline values: CDR1 SGHAT, CDR2 FQNNGV. The CDR3 consists of 13 residues. V was clipped by 1 base and J by 4 bases, with 5 bases between them. The CDR3 DNA reads TGTGCCAGCAGCTTAGGGCAGAATCAGCCCCAGCATTTT. Protein product: CASSLGQNQPQHF.

The chain uses TRBV11-3 and TRBJ2-3; 8 bases agree with TRBD1. The germline V gene encodes CDR1 SGHNT and CDR2 YENEEA. The CDR3 length is 14 residues. The trim removed 5 bases at V and 3 bases at J, leaving 4 bases unmatched. The CDR3 here is CASSRRQGTDTQYF. The DNA for the CDR3 is TGTGCCAGCAGCCGTAGACAGGGGACAGATACGCAGTATTTT.

The gene calls are TRBV5-4 and TRBJ1-2, with D possibly being TRBD1 (5 bases). V shed 4 bases and J shed 7 bases, with 20 bases lying between them. CDR1 is SGHNT, CDR2 YYREEE, per germline (reference sequence). This CDR3 spans 15 amino acids. The CDR3 reads CASSEGREIRRGYTF. The CDR3 bases are TGTGCCAGCAGCGAGGGACGGGAGATACGTCGTGGCTACACCTTC.